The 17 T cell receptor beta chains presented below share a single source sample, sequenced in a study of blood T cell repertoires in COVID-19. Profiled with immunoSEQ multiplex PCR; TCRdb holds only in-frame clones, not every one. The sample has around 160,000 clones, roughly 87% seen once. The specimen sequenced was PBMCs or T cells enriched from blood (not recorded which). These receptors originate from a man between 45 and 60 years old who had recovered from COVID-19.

The chain's CDR3 is CSVQRGMGDTQYF. The CDR3 nucleotides are TGCAGCGTTCAGCGGGGGATGGGAGATACGCAGTATTTT. The chain recombines TRBV29-1 with TRBJ2-3; TRBD2 agrees at 8 bases. The CDR3 totals 13 residues. V dropped 5 bases and J dropped 5; count of bases not matched to a gene: 6. Germline V gene data show CDR1 as SQVTM and CDR2 as ANQGSEA.

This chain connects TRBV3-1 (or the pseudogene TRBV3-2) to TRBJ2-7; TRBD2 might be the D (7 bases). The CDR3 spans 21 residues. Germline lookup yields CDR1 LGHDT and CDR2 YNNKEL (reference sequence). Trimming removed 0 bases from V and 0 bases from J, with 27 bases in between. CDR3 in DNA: TGTGCCAGCAGCCAAGAGAGGGGATTTTCGGGGGGCCCAATTCTCTCCTACGAGCAGTACTTC. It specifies CASSQERGFSGGPILSYEQYF.

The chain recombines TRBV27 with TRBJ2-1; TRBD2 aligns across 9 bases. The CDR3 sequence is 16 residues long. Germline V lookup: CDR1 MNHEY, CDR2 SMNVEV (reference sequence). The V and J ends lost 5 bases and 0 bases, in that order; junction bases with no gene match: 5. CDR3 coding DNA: TGTGCCAGCAGTCTTGATAGCGGGAGCTCCTACAATGAGCAGTTCTTC. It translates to CASSLDSGSSYNEQFF.

CDR3 coding DNA: TGCAGGACACTGGACAGAAACACAGATACGCAGTATTTT. The encoded protein is CRTLDRNTDTQYF. This chain connects TRBV29-1 to TRBJ2-3; tentative D call: TRBD1 (6 bases). CDR1 is SQVTM, CDR2 ANQGSEA, per germline. This CDR3 is 13 amino acids long.

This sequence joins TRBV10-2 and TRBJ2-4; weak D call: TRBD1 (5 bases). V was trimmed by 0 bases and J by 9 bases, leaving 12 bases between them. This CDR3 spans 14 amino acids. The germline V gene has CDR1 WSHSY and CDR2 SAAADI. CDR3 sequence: CASSESQRTGIQYF. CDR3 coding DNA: TGCGCCAGCAGTGAGTCACAACGAACAGGCATTCAGTACTTC.

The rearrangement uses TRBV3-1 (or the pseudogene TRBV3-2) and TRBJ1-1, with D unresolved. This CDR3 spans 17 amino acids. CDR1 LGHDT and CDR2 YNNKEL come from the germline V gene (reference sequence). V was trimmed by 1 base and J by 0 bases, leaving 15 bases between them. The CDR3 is CASSQGRRRWMNTEAFF. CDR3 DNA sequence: TGTGCCAGCAGCCAAGGACGGCGGAGGTGGATGAACACTGAAGCTTTCTTT.

This CDR3 is CASSLWTSGNNEQFF. The CDR3 coding sequence is TGTGCCAGCAGCCTTTGGACTAGCGGGAACAATGAGCAGTTCTTC. This sequence joins TRBV3-1 (or the pseudogene TRBV3-2) and TRBJ2-1, with TRBD2 matching 12 bases. Germline-derived CDR1 and CDR2 are LGHDT and YNNKEL (reference sequence). Trimming at V came to 4 bases and at J to 5 bases, leaving 3 bases not matched to a gene. This CDR3 has 15 amino acids.

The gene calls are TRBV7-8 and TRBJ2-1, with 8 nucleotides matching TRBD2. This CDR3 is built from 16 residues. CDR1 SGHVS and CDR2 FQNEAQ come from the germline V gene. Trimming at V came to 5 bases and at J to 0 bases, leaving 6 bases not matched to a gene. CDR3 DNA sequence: TGTGCCAGCAGCCCCAAAAGCGGGAGCTCCTACAATGAGCAGTTCTTC. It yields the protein CASSPKSGSSYNEQFF. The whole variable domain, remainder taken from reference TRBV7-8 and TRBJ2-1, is GAGVSQSPRYKVAKRGQDVALRCDPISGHVSLFWYQQALGQGPEFLTYFQNEAQLDKSGLPSDRFFAERPEGSVSTLKIQRTQQEDSAVYLCASSPKSGSSYNEQFFGPGTRLTVL.

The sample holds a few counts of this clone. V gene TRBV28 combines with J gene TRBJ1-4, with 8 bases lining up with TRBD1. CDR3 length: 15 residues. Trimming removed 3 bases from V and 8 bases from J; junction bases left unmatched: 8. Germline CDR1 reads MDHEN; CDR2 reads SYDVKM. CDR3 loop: CASSFRQGRREKLFF. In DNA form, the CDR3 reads TGTGCCAGCAGTTTTCGACAGGGGAGGAGGGAAAAACTGTTTTTT.

The CDR3 spells CASSLVDPGDEQYF. CDR3 nucleotides: TGTGCCAGCTCACTGGTGGACCCCGGGGACGAGCAGTACTTC. The chain employs TRBV18 and TRBJ2-7, with D possibly TRBD2 on 5 matching bases. The V end was cut by 4 bases, the J end by 5 bases, with 15 bases between. CDR1 and CDR2 from the germline V gene are KGHSH and LQKENI. The CDR3 consists of 14 residues.

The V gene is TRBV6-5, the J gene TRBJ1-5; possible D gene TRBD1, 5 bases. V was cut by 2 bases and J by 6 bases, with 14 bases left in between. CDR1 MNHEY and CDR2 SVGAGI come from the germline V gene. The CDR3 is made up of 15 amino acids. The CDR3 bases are TGTGCCAGCAGTTACGATTCCGGGGGAACTCAGCCCCAGCATTTT. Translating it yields CASSYDSGGTQPQHF.

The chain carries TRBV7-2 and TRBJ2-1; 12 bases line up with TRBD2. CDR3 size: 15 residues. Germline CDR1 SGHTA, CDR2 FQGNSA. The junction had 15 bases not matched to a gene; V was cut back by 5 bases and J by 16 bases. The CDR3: CASSALGVTSGGLFF. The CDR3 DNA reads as TGTGCCAGCAGCGCCCTAGGGGTCACTAGCGGGGGGCTTTTCTTC.

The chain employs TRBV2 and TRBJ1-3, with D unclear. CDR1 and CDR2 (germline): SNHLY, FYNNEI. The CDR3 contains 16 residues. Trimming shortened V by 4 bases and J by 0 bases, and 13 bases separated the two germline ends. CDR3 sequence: CASSGGERVSGNTIYF. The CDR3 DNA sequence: TGTGCCAGCAGTGGCGGGGAGAGAGTCTCTGGAAACACCATATATTTT.

The CDR3 DNA reads as TGCGCCAGCAGCCAAGATGGGGTTTCCCGGGGTAATGAAAAACTGTTTTTT. Its protein is CASSQDGVSRGNEKLFF. This chain connects TRBV4-1 to TRBJ1-4, with D hard to call. V was clipped by 0 bases and J by 4 bases, with 15 bases between them. This CDR3 comprises 17 residues. Germline CDR1 and CDR2: MGHRA and YSYEKL.

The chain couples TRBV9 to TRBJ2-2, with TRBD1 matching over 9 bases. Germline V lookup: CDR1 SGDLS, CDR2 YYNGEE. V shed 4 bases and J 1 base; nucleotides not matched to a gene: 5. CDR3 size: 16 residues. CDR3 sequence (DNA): TGTGCCAGCAGCAGACCGGGACAGGGGAACACCGGGGAGCTGTTTTTT. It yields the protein CASSRPGQGNTGELFF.

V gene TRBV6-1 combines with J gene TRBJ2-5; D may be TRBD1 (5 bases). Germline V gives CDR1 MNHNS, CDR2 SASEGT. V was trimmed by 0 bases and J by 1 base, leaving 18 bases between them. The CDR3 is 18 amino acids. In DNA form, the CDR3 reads TGTGCCAGCAGTGAAGCGCTTCAAGATGCAGGGCGCCAAGAGACCCAGTACTTC. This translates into CASSEALQDAGRQETQYF.

The CDR3 protein is CASSQRQGQQPQHF. In nucleotides, the CDR3 is TGTGCCAGCAGCCAAAGACAGGGACAACAGCCCCAGCATTTT. The gene calls are TRBV7-8 and TRBJ1-5, with TRBD1 matching over 7 bases. The length of the CDR3 is 14 residues. Per germline, CDR1 SGHVS and CDR2 FQNEAQ. V shed 5 bases, J shed 7 bases, and the junction held 8 bases outside the gene matches. The complete variable domain, with remaining parts taken from reference TRBV7-8 and TRBJ1-5, reads GAGVSQSPRYKVAKRGQDVALRCDPISGHVSLFWYQQALGQGPEFLTYFQNEAQLDKSGLPSDRFFAERPEGSVSTLKIQRTQQEDSAVYLCASSQRQGQQPQHFGDGTRLSIL.